This T cell receptor beta chain appears in the sequencing data of a study of vaccination and CD4 T cells after COVID-19. The CDR3 loop spans 14 amino acids. The V and J ends lost 2 bases and 8 bases, in that order; junction bases with no gene match: 4. Germline CDR1 MNHEY, CDR2 SMNVEV (reference sequence). As to this clonotype: Its specificity is not known.

Treatment of the sample: 10-day PBMC culture with coronavirus spike peptide pools or control peptides (ViraFEST assay). Sequence data for DNA of cultured CD4+ T cells were generated by the Oncomine TCR Beta short-read assay. TCRdb passed the PCR reads through MiXCR, listing each CDR3 protein once. The table lists 15,000 to 20,000 distinct CDR3 sequences, 23% of them singletons, with approximately 7.8% in the top ten. The chain uses TRBV27 and TRBJ2-1, with 9 bases lining up with TRBD2. This TCR was recovered from a human donor with COVID-19. The sequencing input was cultured CD4+ T cells from blood. Here the CDR3 DNA reads TGTGCCAGCAGTTTAGCGGGGGGGGGCGATGAGCAGTTCTTC. Translation gives CASSLAGGGDEQFF.